This section outlines one T cell receptor (beta chain) sequence together with its context. What it binds is not known. This sample is drawn from a study of T cell responses to AZD1222 COVID-19 vaccine. Study conclusions and caveats: Donors were largely white British and mainly female; clonal diversity was possibly underestimated.

This CDR3 is 16 amino acids long. Trimming took 4 bases from V and 6 from J, leaving 19 bases between them. CDR1 is SGDLS, CDR2 YYNGEE, per germline. Using immunoSEQ multiplex PCR, the repertoire was profiled, and TCRdb retains in-frame clones only, with some absent. The profile shows fewer than 80,000 clones, approximately 88% of them singletons. J is TRBJ2-2 and V is TRBV9; a possible D gene is TRBD2 (6 bases). The receptor was derived from an adult who received the MenACWY meningococcal vaccine as a control. Sample: peripheral blood, taken 28 days after the second dose of the MenACWY control vaccine. CDR3 DNA: TGTGCCAGCAGCCCCGGGACTTCCGGACTCGCCGGGGAGCTGTTTTTT. It encodes CASSPGTSGLAGELFF.